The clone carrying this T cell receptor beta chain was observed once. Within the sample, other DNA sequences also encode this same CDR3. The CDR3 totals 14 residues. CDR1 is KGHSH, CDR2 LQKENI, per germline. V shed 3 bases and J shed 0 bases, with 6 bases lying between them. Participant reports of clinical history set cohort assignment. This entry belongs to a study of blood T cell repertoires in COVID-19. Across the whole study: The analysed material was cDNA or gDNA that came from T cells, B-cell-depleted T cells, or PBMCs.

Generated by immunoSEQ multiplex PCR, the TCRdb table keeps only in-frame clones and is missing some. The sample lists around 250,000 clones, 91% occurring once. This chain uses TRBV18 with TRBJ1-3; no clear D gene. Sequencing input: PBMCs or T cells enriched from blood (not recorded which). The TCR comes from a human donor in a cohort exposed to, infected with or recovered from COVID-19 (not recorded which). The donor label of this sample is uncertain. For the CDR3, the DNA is TGTGCCAGCTCACCTTCTAGCTCTGGAAACACCATATATTTT. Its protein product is CASSPSSSGNTIYF.